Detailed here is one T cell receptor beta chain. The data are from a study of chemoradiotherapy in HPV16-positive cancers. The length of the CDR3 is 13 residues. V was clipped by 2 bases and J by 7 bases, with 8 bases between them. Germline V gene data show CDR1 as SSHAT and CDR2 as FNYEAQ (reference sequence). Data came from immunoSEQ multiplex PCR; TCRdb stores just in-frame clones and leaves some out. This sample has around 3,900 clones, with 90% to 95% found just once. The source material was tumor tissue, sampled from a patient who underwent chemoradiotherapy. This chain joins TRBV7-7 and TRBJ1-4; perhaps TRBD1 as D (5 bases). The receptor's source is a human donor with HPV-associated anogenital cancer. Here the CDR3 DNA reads TGTGCCAGCAGCTTACGTCAGGGTGAAAAACTGTTTTTT. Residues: CASSLRQGEKLFF.